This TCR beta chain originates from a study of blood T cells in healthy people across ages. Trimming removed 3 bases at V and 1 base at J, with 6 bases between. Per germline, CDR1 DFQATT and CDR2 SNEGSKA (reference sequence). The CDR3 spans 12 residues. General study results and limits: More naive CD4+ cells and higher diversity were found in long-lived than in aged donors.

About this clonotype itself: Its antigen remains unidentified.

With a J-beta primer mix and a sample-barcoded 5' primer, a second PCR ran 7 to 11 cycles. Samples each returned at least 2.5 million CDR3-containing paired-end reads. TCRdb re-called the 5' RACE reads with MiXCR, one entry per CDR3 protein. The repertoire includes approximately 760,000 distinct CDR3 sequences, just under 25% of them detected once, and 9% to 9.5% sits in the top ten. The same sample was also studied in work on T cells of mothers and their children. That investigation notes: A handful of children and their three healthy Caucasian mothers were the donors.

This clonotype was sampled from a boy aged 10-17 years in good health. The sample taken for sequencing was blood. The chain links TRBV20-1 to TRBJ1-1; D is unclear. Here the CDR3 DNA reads TGCAGTGCTAGGATCGGGAACACTGAAGCTTTCTTT. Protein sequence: CSARIGNTEAFF.